These T cell receptor beta chains were read from a single sample in a study of blood T cell repertoires in COVID-19. The repertoire was sequenced with immunoSEQ multiplex PCR; TCRdb's copy has only in-frame clones and lacks some. This table has about 210,000 clones, around 80% appearing once. The sample was peripheral blood. The receptors here all came from a woman aged 40 to 55 with acute or convalescent COVID-19. CDR3s include the opening cysteine and the closing phenylalanine or tryptophan. The D gene is left open where the match is weak. Only part of the rows carry a size: once, few, many, or a class if the clone is expanded.

V gene: TRBV5-1; D gene: NA; clone size: many; CDR3 length: 16; J gene: TRBJ2-7; CDR3 DNA: TGCGCCAGCAGCTTGGAGACCACCGGGAGAATCTACGAGCAGTACTTC; CDR3 protein: CASSLETTGRIYEQYF
V gene: TRBV29-1; D gene: NA; clone size: once; CDR3 length: 13; J gene: TRBJ2-7; CDR3 DNA: TGCAGCGTTGTACCGAGGGCAGGCTACGAGCAGTACTTC; CDR3 protein: CSVVPRAGYEQYF
V gene: TRBV30; D gene: TRBD2; clone size: NA; CDR3 length: 15; J gene: TRBJ2-7; CDR3 DNA: TGTGCCTGCGGGGAGGGGACGGGCAGAATATACGAGCAGTACTTC; CDR3 protein: CACGEGTGRIYEQYF
V gene: TRBV7-8; D gene: NA; clone size: NA; CDR3 length: 15; J gene: TRBJ1-5; CDR3 DNA: TGTGCCAGCAGCTTTATCTCAGGGCCCAATCAGCCCCAGCATTTT; CDR3 protein: CASSFISGPNQPQHF
V gene: TRBV4-3; D gene: TRBD1; clone size: NA; CDR3 length: 15; J gene: TRBJ1-2; CDR3 DNA: TGCGCCAGCAGCCAACGGACAGGAGGTCACTATGGCTACACCTTC; CDR3 protein: CASSQRTGGHYGYTF
V gene: TRBV27; D gene: NA; clone size: NA; CDR3 length: 15; J gene: TRBJ2-3; CDR3 DNA: TGTGCCAGCAGTCACCCCCCAGGGGGCACAGATACGCAGTATTTT; CDR3 protein: CASSHPPGGTDTQYF
V gene: TRBV19; D gene: TRBD1; clone size: few; CDR3 length: 13; J gene: TRBJ1-1; CDR3 DNA: TGTGCCAGTAGTGTGGGACAGGGGACTGAAGCTTTCTTT; CDR3 protein: CASSVGQGTEAFF
V gene: TRBV7-8; D gene: TRBD2; clone size: few; CDR3 length: 12; J gene: TRBJ2-1; CDR3 DNA: TGTGCCAGCAGCTTAATGGGACTAGTAGTTTTCTTC; CDR3 protein: CASSLMGLVVFF
V gene: TRBV15; D gene: NA; clone size: NA; CDR3 length: 16; J gene: TRBJ1-2; CDR3 DNA: TGTGCCACCAGCAGGGACGACAGGTCTCCTAACTATGGCTACACCTTC; CDR3 protein: CATSRDDRSPNYGYTF
V gene: TRBV14; D gene: TRBD1; clone size: NA; CDR3 length: 13; J gene: TRBJ1-2; CDR3 DNA: TGTGCCAGCAGCCAAGTACAGGGGGCCGCTTACACCTTC; CDR3 protein: CASSQVQGAAYTF
V gene: TRBV27; D gene: NA; clone size: NA; CDR3 length: 14; J gene: TRBJ2-2; CDR3 DNA: TGTGCCAGCCGAAGGACACCGAACACCGGGGAGCTGTTTTTT; CDR3 protein: CASRRTPNTGELFF
V gene: TRBV14; D gene: NA; clone size: once; CDR3 length: 14; J gene: TRBJ1-1; CDR3 DNA: TGTGCCAGCAGCCAAGATCCGACGGCGGCTGAAGCTTTCTTT; CDR3 protein: CASSQDPTAAEAFF
V gene: TRBV19; D gene: NA; clone size: few; CDR3 length: 13; J gene: TRBJ2-7; CDR3 DNA: TGTGCCAGTAGCTACAGGAAAACCTACGAGCAGTACTTC; CDR3 protein: CASSYRKTYEQYF
V gene: TRBV2; D gene: NA; clone size: many; CDR3 length: 17; J gene: TRBJ2-3; CDR3 DNA: TGTGCCAGCAGTGAAGGGGGAACAGGGTCCTGGACAGATACGCAGTATTTT; CDR3 protein: CASSEGGTGSWTDTQYF